This T cell receptor (beta chain) originates from a study of a mutant IDH1 vaccine in newly diagnosed glioma. Study-wide context: Patients previously underwent radiotherapy, temozolomide, or both, and most underwent both. Study-level results: Top peripheral T cell clonotype shifts appeared unrelated to pseudoprogression. Among all patients, vaccine-induced immune responses occurred in roughly 93%.

The sample's time point: baseline, week 1 (first vaccination visit). Treatment specified: pre-vaccination baseline after standard-of-care therapy. Every donor had a new WHO grade 3 or 4 astrocytoma that was IDH1-mutant, with loss of nuclear ATRX. For this clone: Its target is not known.

Profiled with immunoSEQ multiplex PCR; TCRdb holds only in-frame clones, not every one. In the table there are around 17,000 clones, about 95% of which are singletons. Germline-derived CDR1 and CDR2 are LGHNA and YSLEER. V lost 4 bases, J lost 4 bases, and 16 bases lay in between. This CDR3 region has 15 residues. The J gene is TRBJ1-1, the V gene TRBV4-3; TRBD1 is a possible D gene (6 bases). This TCR derives from a woman aged 18 to 35 with glioma. Some clones in this sample may be carry-over from other donors' samples. Sequencing was performed on peripheral blood mononuclear cells (PBMCs), taken from a glioma patient treated with radiotherapy, temozolomide or both. CDR3 DNA sequence: TGCGCCAGCAGCCGAGAAGGACAGACCAGCACTGAAGCTTTCTTT. As protein: CASSREGQTSTEAFF.